This TCR beta chain is from a study of blood T cell repertoires in COVID-19. Study context: Both acute and convalescent COVID-19 samples were obtained from the United States, Italy and Spain. In each case, the material was cDNA or gDNA derived from T cells, B-cell-depleted T cells, or PBMCs.

Here immunoSEQ multiplex PCR was the method, and the copy in TCRdb shows in-frame clones only, minus some. The sample has about 180,000 clones, approximately 81% seen once. V was clipped by 4 bases and J by 5 bases; unmatched bases: 8. The germline CDR1 and CDR2 sequences are SGHRS and YFSETQ. The CDR3 has 16 residues. V gene TRBV5-1 combines with J gene TRBJ2-1; TRBD2 matches at 11 bases. Sequencing was carried out using peripheral blood. This receptor was identified in a woman older than 75 with active or convalescent COVID-19. The CDR3 here is CASSRLAGGPDNEQFF. In DNA form, the CDR3 reads TGCGCCAGCAGCCGATTAGCGGGAGGGCCGGACAATGAGCAGTTCTTC.